This section outlines one T cell receptor beta chain sequence together with its context. These data originate in a study of T cell changes during pregnancy in multiple sclerosis. The method was immunoSEQ multiplex PCR; TCRdb's version includes in-frame clones alone and lacks a portion of them. The sample consists of tens of thousands of clones, 92% of them appearing once. The germline gives CDR1 GTSNPN, CDR2 SVGIG (reference sequence). The CDR3 consists of 12 residues. Trimming removed 0 bases from V and 6 bases from J, with 9 bases in between. The receptor's source is a female donor in good health, enrolled as a control in a pregnancy study. Material: peripheral blood, obtained in the second trimester of pregnancy. The chain recombines TRBV30 with TRBJ2-7, with D possibly matching TRBD2 (6 bases). This CDR3 reads CAWSVPGGEQYF. CDR3 nucleotides: TGTGCCTGGAGTGTACCCGGGGGCGAGCAGTACTTC.